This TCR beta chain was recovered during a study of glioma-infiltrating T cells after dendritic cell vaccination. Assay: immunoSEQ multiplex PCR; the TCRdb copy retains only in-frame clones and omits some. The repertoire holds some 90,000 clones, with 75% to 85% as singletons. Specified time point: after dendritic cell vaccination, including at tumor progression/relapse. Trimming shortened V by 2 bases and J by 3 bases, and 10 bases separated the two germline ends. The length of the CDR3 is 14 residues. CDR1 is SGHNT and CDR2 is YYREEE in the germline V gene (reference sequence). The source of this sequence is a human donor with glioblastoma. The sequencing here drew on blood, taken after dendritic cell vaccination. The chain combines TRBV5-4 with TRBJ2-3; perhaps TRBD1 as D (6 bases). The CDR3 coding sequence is TGTGCCAGCAGCTTCCAGGGGAGTACAGATACGCAGTATTTT. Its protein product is CASSFQGSTDTQYF.